These 16 T cell receptor beta chains share one sample of origin, sequenced in a study of regulatory T cells in long-lasting Graves disease. Investigators prepared the TCR beta libraries by applying iRepertoire HTBI primers and Arm-PCR of CDR3 regions. MiXCR was run by TCRdb on the multiplex PCR reads, yielding one entry per CDR3 protein. Counted here are 300,000 to 500,000 distinct CDR3 sequences, about 20% occurring once; the ten biggest clones make up less than 25%. Time point specified: persistent/refractory GD, antithyroid drugs over 5 years with positive TRAb. Extracted RNA from PBMCs served as the source of the TCR library. The source was peripheral blood mononuclear cells (PBMCs), collected when the disease was refractory, from a patient treated with antithyroid drugs. Receptors were obtained from a female donor with Graves disease.

This clonotype was counted ten times or more. The rearrangement links TRBV28 to TRBJ2-5; TRBD1 aligns across 7 bases. Per the germline V gene, CDR1 is MDHEN and CDR2 is SYDVKM. The ends lost 5 bases at V and 2 bases at J; junction bases unmatched: 5. The CDR3 runs 14 residues. CDR3 DNA sequence: TGTGCCAGCAGTCCATTGACAGGGCAAGAGACCCAGTACTTC. Its protein product is CASSPLTGQETQYF.

This clonotype was observed many times. V is TRBV12-3 or TRBV12-4 and J is TRBJ1-5; tentatively, D is TRBD1 (5 bases). The CDR3 contains 15 residues. Trimming left V 3 bases short and J 6 bases short, with 15 bases between. DNA for the CDR3: TGTGCCAGCAGTTTGGGGCAGGGTGGGGGTCAGCCCCAGCATTTT. Protein product: CASSLGQGGGQPQHF.

There are a few counts of this clonotype. The V and J genes are TRBV7-9 and TRBJ2-7, with 9 bases identical to TRBD1. From germline, CDR1 is SEHNR and CDR2 FQNEAQ (reference sequence). V lost 5 bases to trimming and J lost 2 bases; unmatched junction nucleotides: 7. This CDR3 comprises 15 residues. CDR3 DNA sequence: TGTGCCAGCAGCATTGCCGGGACAGGGACCTACGAGCAGTACTTC. Protein sequence: CASSIAGTGTYEQYF.

The V call is TRBV6-2 or TRBV6-3, the J call TRBJ1-2; 8 bases line up with TRBD1. Germline CDR1 is MNHEY and CDR2 is SVGEGT. The J segment lost 5 bases and the V segment lost 7 bases, leaving 9 bases of the junction unmatched. The CDR3 covers 14 residues. The CDR3 region is CASNHPGQVYGYTF. CDR3 sequence (DNA): TGTGCCAGCAATCATCCGGGACAGGTTTATGGCTACACCTTC.

This clonotype came up a few times. The rearrangement joins TRBV10-2 to TRBJ2-2; D is uncertain. The CDR3 runs 11 residues. Germline CDR1 WSHSY, CDR2 SAAADI. Trimming shortened V by 10 bases and J by 7 bases, and 10 bases separated the two germline ends. CDR3 DNA: TGCGCCACCCTTGGGCGCGGGGAGCTGTTTTTT. This sequence encodes CATLGRGELFF.

This clonotype was observed many times. The rearrangement uses TRBV2 and TRBJ1-1; D gene ambiguous. Trimming cost V 3 bases and J 8 bases, with 10 bases left between them. The CDR3 totals 12 residues. CDR1 and CDR2 (germline): SNHLY, FYNNEI. The CDR3 DNA reads TGTGCCAGCAGTGATCCCCTCTTGGAAGCTTTCTTT. Its protein product is CASSDPLLEAFF.

The chain combines TRBV4-2 with TRBJ1-2; tentative D call: TRBD1 (6 bases). Per germline, CDR1 LGHNA and CDR2 YNFKEQ. The germline V and J ends were trimmed by 0 bases and 5 bases, with 13 bases remaining between them. The CDR3 length is 15 residues. CDR3 in amino acids: CASSQDPGESYGYTF. DNA for the CDR3: TGTGCCAGCAGCCAAGATCCAGGGGAGTCATATGGCTACACCTTC.

The chain is built from TRBV6-1 and TRBJ1-1; TRBD1 aligns across 8 bases. The CDR3 is made up of 13 amino acids. Trimming removed 6 bases from V and 11 bases from J; junction bases left unmatched: 11. From germline, CDR1 is MNHNS and CDR2 SASEGT. The CDR3 nucleotides read TGTGCCAGCAGCGCCACCGACAGGGGAGACGCTTTCTTT. Translated, it gives CASSATDRGDAFF.

This clonotype has ten or more counts. This sequence joins TRBV28 and TRBJ1-5, with TRBD1 identical over 8 bases. From germline, CDR1 is MDHEN and CDR2 SYDVKM. The CDR3 runs to 15 residues. V shed 6 bases and J 5 bases; nucleotides not matched to a gene: 9. In DNA form, the CDR3 reads TGTGCCAGCAGCCCGACCGGGACAGGCCATCAGCCCCAGCATTTT. Protein product: CASSPTGTGHQPQHF.

In this sample, this clonotype turned up many times. The chain employs TRBV6-1 and TRBJ2-2, with 10 nucleotides matching TRBD2. The V gene end was trimmed by 6 bases and the J gene end by 8 bases; junction bases not matched to a gene: 9. This CDR3 has 15 residues. The germline V gene has CDR1 MNHNS and CDR2 SASEGT. Here the CDR3 reads CASRQLAGVTGELFF. CDR3 DNA: TGTGCCAGCAGACAGCTAGCGGGAGTAACTGGGGAGCTGTTTTTT.

This clonotype was observed a single time. This rearrangement joins TRBV19 to TRBJ1-6, with a possible D match to TRBD1 (6 bases). CDR1 and CDR2 (germline): LNHDA, SQIVND (reference sequence). The CDR3 totals 15 residues. V was shortened by 6 bases and J by 7 bases, with 16 bases between the two germline ends. DNA for the CDR3: TGTGCCAGTAGGGCGACAGGAATCGAAAATTCACCCCTCCACTTT. It is translated as CASRATGIENSPLHF.

This clonotype was seen repeatedly, ten times or more. This chain links TRBV7-2 with TRBJ1-1, with a possible D match to TRBD1 (6 bases). CDR3 length: 16 residues. The V gene lost 4 bases and the J gene lost 1 base, with 16 bases spanning the gap. Looked up from germline, CDR1 is SGHTA and CDR2 is FQGNSA. Written as DNA, the CDR3 is TGTGCCAGCAGCTCTTCAGGACAGCTCCCGAACACTGAAGCTTTCTTT. Protein: CASSSSGQLPNTEAFF. The complete variable domain, with remaining parts taken from reference TRBV7-2 and TRBJ1-1, reads GAGVSQSPSNKVTEKGKDVELRCDPISGHTALYWYRQSLGQGLEFLIYFQGNSAPDKSGLPSDRFSAERTGGSVSTLTIQRTQQEDSAVYLCASSSSGQLPNTEAFFGQGTRLTVV.

There are many counts of this clonotype. The CDR3 DNA sequence: TGCAGCGTTGGGGCAGGGGGGGCCGGAACTTTCTTT. This translates into CSVGAGGAGTFF. V gene TRBV29-1 combines with J gene TRBJ1-1; TRBD1 agrees at 7 bases. Germline-derived CDR1 and CDR2 are SQVTM and ANQGSEA. V gave up 4 bases and J gave up 12 bases; unmatched junction bases: 11. This CDR3 is 12 amino acids long.

As for this clonotype: This may be a read error, as it is one base from a much larger clone. The chain joins TRBV7-6 to TRBJ1-5; possible D gene TRBD1, 6 bases. CDR1 SGHVS and CDR2 FNYEAQ come from the germline V gene. This CDR3 has 13 residues. Trimming pared 2 bases from V and 15 bases from J, leaving 17 bases between. The CDR3 region has the DNA TGTGCCAGCAGCTTAACACGGGGGGCGGCTCTGCATTTT. This codes for CASSLTRGAALHF.

This clonotype has at least ten counts. The gene calls are TRBV7-8 and TRBJ1-2; 7 nucleotides match TRBD1. With V trimmed by 5 bases and J by 7 bases, 7 bases remained unmatched. The CDR3 totals 13 residues. Germline V gene lookup returns CDR1 SGHVS and CDR2 FQNEAQ. CDR3 sequence reads: CASSKEGAVGYTF. As DNA, the CDR3 is TGTGCCAGCAGCAAGGAGGGGGCGGTTGGCTACACCTTC.

The chain combines TRBV18 with TRBJ1-1, with D uncertain. V lost 5 bases and J 6 bases, leaving 16 bases between the germline ends. Germline loops: CDR1 KGHSH, CDR2 LQKENI. This CDR3 contains 14 residues. CDR3 region: CASSFPNVPPEAFF. CDR3 DNA sequence: TGTGCCAGCTCATTTCCTAACGTCCCCCCTGAAGCTTTCTTT.